What follows are 7 T cell receptor beta chains derived from one specimen sequenced in a study of cytomegalovirus exposure and HLA in healthy donors. Data came from immunoSEQ multiplex PCR; TCRdb stores just in-frame clones and leaves some out. The sample yields tens of thousands of clones, roughly 88% seen once. The sequencing input was PBMCs. These TCRs come from a man aged 30 to 39 in good health and CMV-seronegative.

This clone was found once. The V call is TRBV5-1, the J call TRBJ2-3; TRBD1 might be the D (5 bases). CDR3 length: 17 amino acids. Germline V gives CDR1 SGHRS, CDR2 YFSETQ. Trimming cost V 4 bases and J 0 bases, with 18 bases left between them. The CDR3 DNA reads TGCGCCAGCAGCCCGGGTCGGAATCAGGGAAGCACAGATACGCAGTATTTT. This encodes CASSPGRNQGSTDTQYF.

The rearrangement uses TRBV5-5 and TRBJ2-1, with D perhaps matching TRBD2 (6 bases). Germline CDR1 and CDR2: SGHKS and YYEKEE (reference sequence). Trimming pared 4 bases from V and 6 bases from J, leaving 11 bases between. This CDR3 is built from 13 residues. The CDR3 region is CASSRTIPNEQFF. The CDR3 DNA sequence: TGTGCCAGCAGCCGGACTATCCCCAATGAGCAGTTCTTC.

The chain couples TRBV6-5 to TRBJ2-1; unclear D gene. V lost 6 bases and J lost 8, with 17 bases in between. CDR3 size: 14 residues. Germline values: CDR1 MNHEY, CDR2 SVGAGI. The CDR3 nucleotides read TGTGCCAGCAGGAACACGCAGGTTATCCATGAGCAGTTCTTC. This sequence encodes CASRNTQVIHEQFF.

The chain employs TRBV29-1 and TRBJ2-2, with TRBD2 matching 8 bases. Germline values: CDR1 SQVTM, CDR2 ANQGSEA. The CDR3 contains 15 residues. The V gene end was trimmed by 3 bases and the J gene end by 2 bases; junction bases not matched to a gene: 5. The CDR3 region is CSVDIGGGNTGELFF. Written as DNA, the CDR3 is TGCAGCGTTGATATCGGGGGGGGAAACACCGGGGAGCTGTTTTTT.

The J gene is TRBJ1-6, the V gene TRBV15; TRBD1 might be the D (5 bases). V lost 0 bases and J lost 4, with 10 bases in between. Germline V lookup: CDR1 LNHNV, CDR2 YYDKDF (reference sequence). The CDR3 consists of 16 residues. This CDR3 reads CATSRDNGGYNSPLHF. CDR3 nucleotide sequence: TGTGCCACCAGCAGAGATAACGGGGGATATAATTCACCCCTCCACTTT.

V is TRBV19 and J is TRBJ1-5; D is ambiguous. CDR1 and CDR2 from the germline V gene are LNHDA and SQIVND (reference sequence). This CDR3 is built from 14 residues. V lost 10 bases and J lost 5, with 18 bases in between. CDR3 in amino acids: CATATAADDQPQHF. CDR3 bases: TGTGCCACCGCGACTGCGGCTGATGATCAGCCCCAGCATTTT.

The chain links TRBV5-5 to TRBJ2-7, with TRBD2 as a possible D gene (5 bases). CDR3 length: 14 residues. CDR1 is SGHKS and CDR2 is YYEKEE in the germline V gene (reference sequence). The germline V and J ends were trimmed by 0 bases and 3 bases, with 10 bases remaining between them. The CDR3 loop is CASSLDVGLYEQYF. The CDR3 coding sequence is TGTGCCAGCAGCTTGGATGTAGGACTCTACGAGCAGTACTTC.